The 9 T cell receptor beta chains given below trace back to one sample, sequenced in a study of blood T cells in healthy people across ages (dated by TCRdb to between 2014 and 2017). Libraries were made using 5' RACE. TCRdb lists the instrument as Illumina HiSeq 2500. The second PCR ran for about 7 to 11 cycles and used a J-beta primer mix along with a sample-barcoded 5' primer. TCRdb's own reprocessing of the public reads used fastp at Q25 and MiXCR and kept productive beta chains. Records with the same CDR3 protein are collapsed into one entry carrying the most frequent genes and DNA. The sample table shows some 800,000 distinct CDR3 sequences, and 20% to 25% are seen once. The ten largest make up under 4.5% of the sample. A further study also used this sample, focusing on T cells of mothers and their children.

Input material: blood. Receptor source: a boy younger than 18 in good health.

This clonotype has just a few counts. The chain recombines TRBV3-1 with TRBJ2-3; 7 positions agree with TRBD2. The CDR3 runs 15 residues. Per the germline V gene, CDR1 is LGHDT and CDR2 is YNNKEL (reference sequence). Losses at the gene ends were 0 bases for V and 6 bases for J; bases not matched to a gene: 6. DNA of the CDR3: TGTGCCAGCAGCCAAGACGGCGGGAGTGAGGATACGCAGTATTTT. Translation: CASSQDGGSEDTQYF.

The chain couples TRBV20-1 to TRBJ1-1; TRBD1 matches at 7 bases. The CDR3 is 15 residues long. The V gene's germline CDR1 is DFQATT and CDR2 SNEGSKA (reference sequence). With V trimmed by 1 base and J by 1 base, 6 bases remained unmatched. CDR3 DNA sequence: TGCAGTGCTAGAGGGACAGGCCGAGGGAACACTGAAGCTTTCTTT. Residues: CSARGTGRGNTEAFF.

This chain joins TRBV4-2 and TRBJ2-3; perhaps TRBD2 as D (6 bases). The CDR3 sequence is 14 residues long. Germline V CDR1 and CDR2: LGHNA, YNFKEQ. V lost 5 bases to trimming and J lost 2 bases, with 11 bases between them. CDR3 nucleotide sequence: TGTGCCAGCAGCGGACGACTAGACACAGATACGCAGTATTTT. Translated: CASSGRLDTDTQYF.

The chain uses TRBV10-3 and TRBJ2-7, with TRBD2 as a possible D gene (6 bases). The length of the CDR3 is 13 residues. From germline, CDR1 is ENHRY and CDR2 SYGVKD. V was trimmed by 10 bases and J by 2 bases, leaving 15 bases between them. The DNA for the CDR3 is TGTGCCACCCGATTCGGGGAGGCCTACGAGCAGTACTTC. Translation: CATRFGEAYEQYF.

This clonotype was found a few times. The chain links TRBV10-3 to TRBJ1-1; D call uncertain. Looked up from germline, CDR1 is ENHRY and CDR2 is SYGVKD. The V gene lost 9 bases and the J gene lost 0 bases, with 11 bases spanning the gap. This CDR3 comprises 13 residues. The CDR3 spells CAIRRNLNTEAFF. The CDR3 DNA follows: TGTGCCATTCGCAGGAACTTGAACACTGAAGCTTTCTTT.

At least ten counts were recorded for this clonotype. The V gene is TRBV6-5, the J gene TRBJ1-4; D uncertain. V gave up 3 bases and J gave up 8 bases, with 10 bases separating them. This CDR3 is 13 amino acids long. Germline V lookup: CDR1 MNHEY, CDR2 SVGAGI. The CDR3 is CASSYTFGEKLFF. The CDR3 DNA is TGTGCCAGCAGTTATACCTTTGGAGAAAAACTGTTTTTT.

The table lists this clonotype with a few counts. This sequence joins TRBV9 and TRBJ2-3; D uncertain. Deletions cut 4 bases from V and 2 bases from J, with 8 bases between. The CDR3 contains 13 residues. CDR1 and CDR2 (germline): SGDLS, YYNGEE. This CDR3 is CASSPISTDTQYF. In DNA form, the CDR3 reads TGTGCCAGCAGCCCCATCTCCACAGATACGCAGTATTTT. The full variable domain, with the rest looked up from reference TRBV9 and TRBJ2-3, is DSGVTQTPKHLITATGQRVTLRCSPRSGDLSVYWYQQSLDQGLQFLIQYYNGEERAKGNILERFSAQQFPDLHSELNLSSLELGDSALYFCASSPISTDTQYFGPGTRLTVL.

V usage is TRBV2 and J usage is TRBJ2-3; D perhaps matches TRBD1 (6 bases). The germline V gene has CDR1 SNHLY and CDR2 FYNNEI. The CDR3 is made up of 14 amino acids. V was pared by 7 bases and J by 0 bases, with 11 bases between. CDR3 bases: TGTGCCAGCATTGGGGACAAAAGCACAGATACGCAGTATTTT. Amino acids: CASIGDKSTDTQYF.

The V and J genes are TRBV7-9 and TRBJ2-1; 13 bases align to TRBD2. The assigned J gene may be wrong: the sequence end matches TRBJ2-5 better. This CDR3 has 17 amino acids. The germline CDR1 and CDR2 sequences are SEHNR and FQNEAQ (reference sequence). The CDR3 loop is CASSPGLAGALQETQYF. In nucleotides, the CDR3 is TGTGCCAGCAGCCCAGGACTAGCGGGGGCCCTACAAGAGACCCAGTACTTC.